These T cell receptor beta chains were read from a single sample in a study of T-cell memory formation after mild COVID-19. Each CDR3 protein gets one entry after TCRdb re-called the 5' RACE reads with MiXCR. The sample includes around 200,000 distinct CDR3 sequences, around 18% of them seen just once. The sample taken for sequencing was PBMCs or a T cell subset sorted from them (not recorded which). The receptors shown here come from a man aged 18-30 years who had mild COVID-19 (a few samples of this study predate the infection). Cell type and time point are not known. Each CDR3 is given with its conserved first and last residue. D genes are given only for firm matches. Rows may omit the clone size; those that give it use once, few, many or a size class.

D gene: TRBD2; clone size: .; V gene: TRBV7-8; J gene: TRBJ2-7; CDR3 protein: CASSLVSGGEQYF; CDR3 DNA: TGTGCCAGCAGCTTAGTTAGCGGGGGGGAGCAGTACTTC
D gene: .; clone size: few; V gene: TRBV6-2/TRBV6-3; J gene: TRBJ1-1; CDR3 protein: CASLMNTEAFF; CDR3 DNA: TGTGCCAGCCTTATGAACACTGAAGCTTTCTTT
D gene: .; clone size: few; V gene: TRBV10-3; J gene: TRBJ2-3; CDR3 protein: CAISAADTQYF; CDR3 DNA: TGTGCCATCAGTGCGGCAGATACGCAGTATTTT
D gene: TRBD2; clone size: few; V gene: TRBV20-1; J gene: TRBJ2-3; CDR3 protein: CSARDHGGITDTQYF; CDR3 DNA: TGCAGTGCTAGAGATCACGGGGGGATCACAGATACGCAGTATTTT
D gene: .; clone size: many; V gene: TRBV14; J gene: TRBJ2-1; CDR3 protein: CASSTYNEQFF; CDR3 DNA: TGTGCCAGCAGCACCTACAATGAGCAGTTCTTC
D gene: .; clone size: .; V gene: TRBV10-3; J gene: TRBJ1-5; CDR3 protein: CAISESTSGGNQPQHF; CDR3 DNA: TGTGCCATCAGTGAGTCGACATCGGGGGGGAATCAGCCCCAGCATTTT
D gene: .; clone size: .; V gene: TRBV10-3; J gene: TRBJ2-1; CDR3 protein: CASWTEGGNEQFF; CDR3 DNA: TGTGCCTCTTGGACAGAAGGGGGCAATGAGCAGTTCTTC
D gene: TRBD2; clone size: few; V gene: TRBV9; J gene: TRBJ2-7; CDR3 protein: CASSAGLAGYEQYF; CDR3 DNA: TGTGCCAGCAGCGCGGGACTAGCGGGCTACGAGCAGTACTTC
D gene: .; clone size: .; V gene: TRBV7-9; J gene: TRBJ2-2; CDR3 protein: CASTDGELFF; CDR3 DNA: TGTGCCAGTACAGACGGGGAGCTGTTTTTT
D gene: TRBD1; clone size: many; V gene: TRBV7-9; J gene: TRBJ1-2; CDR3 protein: CASSLGDRGGGYTF; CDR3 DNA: TGTGCCAGCAGCTTAGGGGACAGGGGAGGCGGCTACACCTTC
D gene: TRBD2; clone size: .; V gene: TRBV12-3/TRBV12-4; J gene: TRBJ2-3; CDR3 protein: CASSRALGGGGADTQYF; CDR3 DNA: TGTGCCAGCAGCAGGGCCCTAGGAGGCGGGGGTGCAGATACGCAGTATTTT
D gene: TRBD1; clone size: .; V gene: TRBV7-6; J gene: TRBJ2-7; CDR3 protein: CASSHGMGQKYEQYF; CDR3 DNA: TGTGCCAGCAGCCATGGGATGGGACAGAAATACGAGCAGTACTTC
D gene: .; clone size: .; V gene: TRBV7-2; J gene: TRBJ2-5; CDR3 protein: CASSLARWSETQYF; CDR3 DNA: TGTGCCAGCAGCTTAGCCCGTTGGTCAGAGACCCAGTACTTC
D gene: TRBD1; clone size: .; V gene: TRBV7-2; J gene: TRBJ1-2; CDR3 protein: CASSSDRVVFYGYTF; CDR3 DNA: TGTGCCAGCAGCTCCGACAGGGTGGTTTTTTATGGCTACACCTTC
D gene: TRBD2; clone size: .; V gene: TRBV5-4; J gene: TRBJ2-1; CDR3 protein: CASRDSGYYNEQFF; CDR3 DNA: TGTGCCAGTAGGGATAGCGGGTACTACAATGAGCAGTTCTTC
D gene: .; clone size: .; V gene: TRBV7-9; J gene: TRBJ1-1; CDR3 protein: CASSTRASNTEAFF; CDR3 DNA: TGTGCCAGCAGCACCCGGGCCTCGAACACTGAAGCTTTCTTT
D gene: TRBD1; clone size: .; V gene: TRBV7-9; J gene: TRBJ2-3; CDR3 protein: CASKRTGGSDTQYF; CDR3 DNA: TGTGCCAGCAAGAGGACAGGGGGATCTGACACGCAGTATTTT
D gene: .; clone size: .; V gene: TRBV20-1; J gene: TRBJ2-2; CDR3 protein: CSAPGPANTGELFF; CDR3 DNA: TGCAGTGCCCCAGGGCCGGCAAACACCGGGGAGCTGTTTTTT
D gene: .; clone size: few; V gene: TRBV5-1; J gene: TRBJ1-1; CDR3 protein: CASRDKNTEAFF; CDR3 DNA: TGCGCCAGCAGGGACAAGAACACTGAAGCTTTCTTT
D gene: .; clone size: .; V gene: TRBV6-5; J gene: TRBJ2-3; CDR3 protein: CASSYGPPSTDTQYF; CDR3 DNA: TGTGCCAGCAGTTACGGCCCACCTAGCACAGATACGCAGTATTTT
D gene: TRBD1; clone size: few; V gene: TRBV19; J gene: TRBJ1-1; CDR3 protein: CATTRDRDNTEAFF; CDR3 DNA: TGTGCCACCACCCGGGACAGGGACAACACTGAAGCTTTCTTT
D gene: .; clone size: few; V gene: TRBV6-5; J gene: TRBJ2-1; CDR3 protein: CATHRGSYNEQFF; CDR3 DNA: TGTGCCACCCACCGGGGGAGCTACAATGAGCAGTTCTTC
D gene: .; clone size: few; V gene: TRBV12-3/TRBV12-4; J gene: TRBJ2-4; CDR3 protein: CASSPREAKNIQYF; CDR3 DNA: TGTGCCAGCAGTCCGAGGGAAGCCAAAAACATTCAGTACTTC
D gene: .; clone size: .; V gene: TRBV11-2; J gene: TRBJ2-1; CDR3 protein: CASSRAGTPVGKQFF; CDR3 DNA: TGTGCCAGCAGTCGAGCCGGGACCCCTGTTGGGAAGCAGTTCTTC
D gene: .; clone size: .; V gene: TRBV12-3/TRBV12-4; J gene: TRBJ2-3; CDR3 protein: CASSFARGGMRKETDTQYF; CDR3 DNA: TGTGCCAGCAGTTTCGCCAGGGGCGGGATGAGAAAGGAGACAGATACGCAGTATTTT
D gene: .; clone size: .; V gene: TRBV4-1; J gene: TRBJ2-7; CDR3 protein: CASSQELRAKRREQYF; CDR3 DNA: TGCGCCAGCAGCCAAGAATTAAGGGCCAAACGGAGGGAGCAGTACTTC
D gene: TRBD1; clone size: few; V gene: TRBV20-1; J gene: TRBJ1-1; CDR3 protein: CSARLQGRRDTEAFF; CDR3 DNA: TGCAGTGCTAGGTTACAGGGGCGAAGGGACACTGAAGCTTTCTTT
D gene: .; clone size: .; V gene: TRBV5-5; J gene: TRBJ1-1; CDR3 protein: CASSWDHGGVNTEAFF; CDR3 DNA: TGTGCCAGCAGCTGGGACCATGGGGGAGTGAACACTGAAGCTTTCTTT
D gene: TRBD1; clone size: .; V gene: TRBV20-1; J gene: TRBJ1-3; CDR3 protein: CSAEPRTGRALDYSGNTIYF; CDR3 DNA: TGCAGTGCAGAACCTAGGACAGGGAGAGCCCTAGATTACTCTGGAAACACCATATATTTT
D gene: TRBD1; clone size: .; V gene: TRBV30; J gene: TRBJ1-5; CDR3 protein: CAWSQTGTGAQPQHF; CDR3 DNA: TGTGCCTGGAGCCAAACCGGGACAGGGGCCCAGCCCCAGCATTTT
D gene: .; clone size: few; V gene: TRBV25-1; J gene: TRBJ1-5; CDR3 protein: CASSRGISNQPQHF; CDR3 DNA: TGTGCCAGCAGTAGGGGAATTAGCAATCAGCCCCAGCATTTT
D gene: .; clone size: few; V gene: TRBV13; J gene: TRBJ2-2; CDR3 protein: CASRRRRETGELFF; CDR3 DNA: TGTGCCAGCAGGCGGAGAAGGGAGACCGGGGAGCTGTTTTTT
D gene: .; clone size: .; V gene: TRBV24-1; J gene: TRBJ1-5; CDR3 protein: CATSSSNQPQHF; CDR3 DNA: TGTGCCACCAGTTCCAGCAATCAGCCCCAGCATTTT
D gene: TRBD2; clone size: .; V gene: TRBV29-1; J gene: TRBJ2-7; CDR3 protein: CSVQRGSEQYF; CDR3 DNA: TGCAGCGTCCAGCGGGGGAGCGAGCAGTACTTC
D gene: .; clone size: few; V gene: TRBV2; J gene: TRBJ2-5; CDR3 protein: CASRTLGEETQYF; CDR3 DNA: TGTGCCAGCAGGACATTAGGGGAAGAGACCCAGTACTTC
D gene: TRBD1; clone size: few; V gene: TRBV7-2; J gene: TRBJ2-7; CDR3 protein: CASSQGGTGITYEQYF; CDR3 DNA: TGTGCCAGCAGCCAGGGGGGGACAGGGATTACCTACGAGCAGTACTTC
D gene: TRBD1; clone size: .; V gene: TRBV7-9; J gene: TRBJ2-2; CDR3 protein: CASSWTGFGELFF; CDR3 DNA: TGTGCCAGCAGCTGGACAGGGTTCGGGGAGCTGTTTTTT
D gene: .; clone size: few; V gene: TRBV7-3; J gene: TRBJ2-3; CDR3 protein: CASSLDSYTQYF; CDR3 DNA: TGTGCCAGCAGCTTAGATTCATATACGCAGTATTTT
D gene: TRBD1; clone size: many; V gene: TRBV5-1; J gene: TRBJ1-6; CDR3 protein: CASSLDRGDSPLHF; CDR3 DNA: TGCGCCAGCAGCTTGGACAGGGGAGATTCACCCCTCCACTTT
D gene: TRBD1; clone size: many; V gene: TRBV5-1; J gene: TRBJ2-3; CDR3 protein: CASSSSRTGLSTDTQYF; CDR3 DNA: TGCGCCAGCAGCTCATCCCGGACAGGGTTAAGCACAGATACGCAGTATTTT
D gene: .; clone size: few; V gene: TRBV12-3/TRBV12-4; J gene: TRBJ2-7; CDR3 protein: CASSFRGGTSYEQYF; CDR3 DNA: TGTGCCAGCAGTTTTCGCGGGGGCACCTCCTACGAGCAGTACTTC
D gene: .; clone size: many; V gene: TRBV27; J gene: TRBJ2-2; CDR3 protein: CASTPQGHNTGELFF; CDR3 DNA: TGTGCCAGCACCCCTCAGGGACACAACACCGGGGAGCTGTTTTTT
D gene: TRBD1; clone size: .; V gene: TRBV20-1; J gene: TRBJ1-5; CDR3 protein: CSARPDRDWDQPQHF; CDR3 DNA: TGCAGTGCTAGGCCTGACAGGGATTGGGATCAGCCCCAGCATTTT
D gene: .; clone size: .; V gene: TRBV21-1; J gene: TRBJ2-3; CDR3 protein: CASSKSGTSVRYF; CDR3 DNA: TGTGCCAGCAGCAAAAGCGGGACTAGTGTCAGGTATTTT
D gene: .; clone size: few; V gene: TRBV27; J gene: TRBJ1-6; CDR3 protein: CASSYWNSPLHF; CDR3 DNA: TGTGCCAGCAGTTATTGGAATTCACCCCTCCACTTT
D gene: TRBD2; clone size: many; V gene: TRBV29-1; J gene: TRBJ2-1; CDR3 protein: CSAGTSGGHSYNEQFF; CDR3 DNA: TGCAGCGCTGGGACTAGCGGGGGCCATTCCTACAATGAGCAGTTCTTC
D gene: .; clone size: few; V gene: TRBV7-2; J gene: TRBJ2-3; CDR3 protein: CASSFRGDTQYF; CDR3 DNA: TGTGCCAGCAGCTTTAGAGGAGATACGCAGTATTTT
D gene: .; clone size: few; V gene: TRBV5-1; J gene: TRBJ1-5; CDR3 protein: CASSLGLGGDQPQHF; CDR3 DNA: TGCGCCAGCAGCCTGGGATTGGGGGGCGACCAGCCCCAGCATTTT